A single sample gave rise to the 11 T cell receptor beta chains below, sequenced in a study of blood T cell repertoires in COVID-19. The data were produced by immunoSEQ multiplex PCR, yet TCRdb's version contains in-frame clones alone and is incomplete. The sample has about 160,000 clones, approximately 79% seen once. The sequenced sample consisted of peripheral blood. The receptors shown here come from a woman between 35 and 50 years old with COVID-19, enrolled during active disease.

This clone was seen only a few times. The chain joins TRBV9 to TRBJ1-3; 12 bases align to TRBD1. The CDR3 runs 15 residues. Germline V lookup: CDR1 SGDLS, CDR2 YYNGEE. V shed 3 bases and J 4 bases; nucleotides not matched to a gene: 2. The CDR3 loop is CASSEGTGGGNTIYF. DNA of the CDR3: TGTGCCAGCAGCGAGGGGACAGGGGGCGGAAACACCATATATTTT.

The gene calls are TRBV27 and TRBJ1-1, with D possibly TRBD1 on 5 matching bases. V lost 5 bases and J 0 bases, leaving 10 bases between the germline ends. There are 14 residues in the CDR3. The germline V gene has CDR1 MNHEY and CDR2 SMNVEV (reference sequence). The CDR3 DNA follows: TGTGCCAGCAGTGGCCGGACATTGAACACTGAAGCTTTCTTT. Amino acids: CASSGRTLNTEAFF.

The chain has TRBV20-1 and TRBJ1-5; D gene unclear. Germline V gene data show CDR1 as DFQATT and CDR2 as SNEGSKA (reference sequence). The V end lost 5 bases, the J end lost 0 bases, and 8 bases lay between the germline ends. This CDR3 has 13 residues. CDR3 loop: CSAGDYSNQPQHF. CDR3 DNA sequence: TGCAGTGCTGGTGACTATAGCAATCAGCCCCAGCATTTT.

The chain is built from TRBV7-9 and TRBJ2-7; 8 bases map to TRBD2. The CDR3 is 15 amino acids. Trimming removed 8 bases from V and 4 bases from J; junction bases left unmatched: 13. The germline CDR1 and CDR2 sequences are SEHNR and FQNEAQ (reference sequence). CDR3 coding DNA: TGTGCCAGCCGTAGAGGAATAGCGGGAATGTACGAGCAGTACTTC. Its translation: CASRRGIAGMYEQYF.

The chain is built from TRBV11-2 and TRBJ1-1, with D unclear. This CDR3 spans 16 amino acids. Germline V gene lookup returns CDR1 SGHAT and CDR2 FQNNGV. Trimming left V 3 bases short and J 4 bases short, with 18 bases between. In DNA, the CDR3 is TGTGCCAGCAGCTTTATTTCTCAGCTCTCGGGCACTGAAGCTTTCTTT. Its protein is CASSFISQLSGTEAFF.

V is TRBV3-1 (or the pseudogene TRBV3-2) and J is TRBJ2-6; D is unclear. Deletions cut 2 bases from V and 3 bases from J, with 2 bases between. This CDR3 region has 13 residues. Germline-derived CDR1 and CDR2 are LGHDT and YNNKEL (reference sequence). The CDR3: CASSQHGANVLTF. Here the CDR3 DNA reads TGTGCCAGCAGCCAACATGGGGCCAACGTCCTGACTTTC.

The V gene is TRBV15, the J gene TRBJ2-1; 9 bases agree with TRBD2. Germline values: CDR1 LNHNV, CDR2 YYDKDF (reference sequence). The V segment lost 5 bases and the J segment 10 bases; nucleotides outside the gene matches: 9. The CDR3 is 14 amino acids. DNA for the CDR3: TGTGCCACCAGCGACCTAGCGGGGAGGGGGGAGCAGTTCTTC. Its translation: CATSDLAGRGEQFF.

The chain employs TRBV9 and TRBJ2-1; TRBD1 matches at 9 bases. The trim removed 3 bases at V and 6 bases at J, leaving 13 bases unmatched. The CDR3 contains 17 residues. Germline CDR1 SGDLS, CDR2 YYNGEE. The CDR3 nucleotides are TGTGCCAGCAGCGACAACCGGGACAGGGCCCGTCTCAATGAGCAGTTCTTC. Its protein is CASSDNRDRARLNEQFF.

This CDR3 reads CASSVGADAQPQHF. As DNA, the CDR3 is TGTGCCAGCAGCGTAGGGGCAGACGCACAGCCCCAGCATTTT. The chain links TRBV9 to TRBJ1-5; no clear D gene. The CDR3 covers 14 residues. V lost 0 bases and J lost 7, with 11 bases in between. CDR1 and CDR2 (germline): SGDLS, YYNGEE.

The chain combines TRBV19 with TRBJ2-3; 8 bases align to TRBD2. With V trimmed by 1 base and J by 10 bases, 10 bases remained unmatched. This CDR3 comprises 15 residues. The germline V gene has CDR1 LNHDA and CDR2 SQIVND (reference sequence). CDR3 amino acids: CASSIGTTAGGAQYF. CDR3 bases: TGTGCCAGTAGTATAGGAACGACGGCGGGGGGCGCGCAGTATTTT.

The chain links TRBV7-9 to TRBJ1-1; unclear D gene. The CDR3 has 13 residues. V was trimmed by 5 bases and J by 1 base, leaving 8 bases between them. The germline V gene has CDR1 SEHNR and CDR2 FQNEAQ (reference sequence). This chain's CDR3 is CASSPRENTEAFF. In nucleotides, the CDR3 is TGTGCCAGCAGCCCCCGGGAGAACACTGAAGCTTTCTTT.